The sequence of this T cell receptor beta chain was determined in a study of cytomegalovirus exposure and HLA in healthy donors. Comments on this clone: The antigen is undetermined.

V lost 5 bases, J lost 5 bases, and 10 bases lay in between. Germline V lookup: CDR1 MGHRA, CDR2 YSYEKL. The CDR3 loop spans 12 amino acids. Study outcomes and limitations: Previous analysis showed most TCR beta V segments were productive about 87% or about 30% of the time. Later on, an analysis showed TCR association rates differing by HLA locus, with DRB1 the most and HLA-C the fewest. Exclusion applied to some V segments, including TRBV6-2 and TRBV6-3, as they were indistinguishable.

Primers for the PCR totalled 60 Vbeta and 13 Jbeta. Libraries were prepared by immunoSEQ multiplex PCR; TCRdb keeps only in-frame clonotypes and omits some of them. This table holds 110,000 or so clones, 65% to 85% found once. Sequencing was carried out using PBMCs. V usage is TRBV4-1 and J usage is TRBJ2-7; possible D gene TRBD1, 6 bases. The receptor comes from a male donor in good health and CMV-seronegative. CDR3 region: CASSGGVDEQYF. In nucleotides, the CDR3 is TGCGCCAGCAGCGGGGGCGTCGACGAGCAGTACTTC.